This T cell receptor (beta chain) was retrieved from a study of blood T cells in healthy people across ages. Study-wide findings and caveats: Older age went with lower TCR beta diversity per million T cells, in a roughly linear way.

The CDR3 has 11 residues. Trimming cost V 10 bases and J 13 bases, with 18 bases left between them. Germline V gene data show CDR1 as MGHDK and CDR2 as SYGVNS. There are many counts of this clonotype. Its target is unknown. Next came a second PCR, run for roughly 6 to 11 cycles, which used a sample-barcoded 5' primer along with a J-beta primer mix. Via MiXCR, TCRdb re-called the 5' RACE reads, giving one row per CDR3 protein. The sample holds just under 900,000 distinct CDR3 sequences, about 28% seen once. Total RNA was extracted at no less than 6 micrograms per sample. The chain joins TRBV25-1 to TRBJ2-3; weak D call: TRBD2 (6 bases). This clonotype was sampled from a woman aged 80 or over in good health. The sequenced sample was blood. The CDR3 is CAIQGDSMKYF. DNA for the CDR3: TGTGCCATCCAAGGGGACTCAATGAAGTATTTT.